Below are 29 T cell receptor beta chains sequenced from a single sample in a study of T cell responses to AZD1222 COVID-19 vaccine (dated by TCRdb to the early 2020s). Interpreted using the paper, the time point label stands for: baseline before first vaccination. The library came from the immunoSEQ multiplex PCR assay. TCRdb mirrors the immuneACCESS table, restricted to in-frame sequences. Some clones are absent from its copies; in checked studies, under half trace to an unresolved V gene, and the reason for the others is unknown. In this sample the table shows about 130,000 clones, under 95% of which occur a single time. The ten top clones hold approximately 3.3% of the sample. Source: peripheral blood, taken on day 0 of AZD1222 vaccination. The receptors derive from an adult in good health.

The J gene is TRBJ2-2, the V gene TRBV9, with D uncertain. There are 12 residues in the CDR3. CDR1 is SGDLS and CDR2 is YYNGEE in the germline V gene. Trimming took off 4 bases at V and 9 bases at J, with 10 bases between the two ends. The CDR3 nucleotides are TGTGCCAGCAGCACCTATACCCGGGAGCTGTTTTTT. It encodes CASSTYTRELFF. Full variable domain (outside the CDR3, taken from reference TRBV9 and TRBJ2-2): DSGVTQTPKHLITATGQRVTLRCSPRSGDLSVYWYQQSLDQGLQFLIQYYNGEERAKGNILERFSAQQFPDLHSELNLSSLELGDSALYFCASSTYTRELFFGEGSRLTVL.

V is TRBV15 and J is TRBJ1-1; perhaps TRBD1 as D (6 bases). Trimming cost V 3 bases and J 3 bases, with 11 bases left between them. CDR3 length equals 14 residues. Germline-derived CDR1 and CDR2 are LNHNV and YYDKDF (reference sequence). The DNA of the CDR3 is TGTGCCACCAGCAGGGGACACGCGGACACTGAAGCTTTCTTT. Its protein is CATSRGHADTEAFF.

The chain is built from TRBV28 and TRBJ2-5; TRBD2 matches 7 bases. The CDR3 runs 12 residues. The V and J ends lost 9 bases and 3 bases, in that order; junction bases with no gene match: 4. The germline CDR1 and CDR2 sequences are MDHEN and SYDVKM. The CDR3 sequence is CASCLAEETQYF. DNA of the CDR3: TGTGCCAGTTGCCTAGCGGAAGAGACCCAGTACTTC.

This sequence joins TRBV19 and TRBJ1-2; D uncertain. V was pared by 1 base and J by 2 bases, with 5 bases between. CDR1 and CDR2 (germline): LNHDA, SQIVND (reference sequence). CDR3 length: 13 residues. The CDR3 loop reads CASSIGRNYGYTF. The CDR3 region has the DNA TGTGCCAGTAGTATAGGCAGGAACTATGGCTACACCTTC. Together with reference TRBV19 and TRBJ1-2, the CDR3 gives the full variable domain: DGGITQSPKYLFRKEGQNVTLSCEQNLNHDAMYWYRQDPGQGLRLIYYSQIVNDFQKGDIAEGYSVSREKKESFPLTVTSAQKNPTAFYLCASSIGRNYGYTFGSGTRLTVV.

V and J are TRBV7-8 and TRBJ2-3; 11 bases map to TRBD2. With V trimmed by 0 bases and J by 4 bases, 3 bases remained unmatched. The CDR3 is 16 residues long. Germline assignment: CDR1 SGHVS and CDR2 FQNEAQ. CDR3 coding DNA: TGTGCCAGCAGCTTAGCACTAGCGGGAGTTCCAGATACGCAGTATTTT. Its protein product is CASSLALAGVPDTQYF.

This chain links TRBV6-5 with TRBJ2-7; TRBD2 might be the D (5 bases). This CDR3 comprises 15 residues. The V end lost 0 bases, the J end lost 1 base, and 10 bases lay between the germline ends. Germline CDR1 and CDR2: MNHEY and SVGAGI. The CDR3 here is CASSYSSGLSYEQYF. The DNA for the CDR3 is TGTGCCAGCAGTTACTCAAGCGGCCTTTCCTACGAGCAGTACTTC.

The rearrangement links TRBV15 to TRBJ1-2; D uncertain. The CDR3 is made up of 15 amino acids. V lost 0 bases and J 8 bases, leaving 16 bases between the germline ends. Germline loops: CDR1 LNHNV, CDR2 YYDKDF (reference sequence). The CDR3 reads CATSRDGVRVGGYTF. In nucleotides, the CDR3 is TGTGCCACCAGCAGAGATGGGGTAAGGGTTGGAGGCTACACCTTC. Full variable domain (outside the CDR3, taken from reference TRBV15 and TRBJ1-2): DAMVIQNPRYQVTQFGKPVTLSCSQTLNHNVMYWYQQKSSQAPKLLFHYYDKDFNNEADTPDNFQSRRPNTSFCFLDIRSPGLGDTAMYLCATSRDGVRVGGYTFGSGTRLTVV.

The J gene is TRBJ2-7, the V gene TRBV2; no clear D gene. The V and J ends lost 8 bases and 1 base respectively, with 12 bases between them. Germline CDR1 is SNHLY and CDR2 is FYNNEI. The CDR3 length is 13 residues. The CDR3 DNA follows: TGTGCCAGCCGTTTAGTCCTGTCCTACGAGCAGTACTTC. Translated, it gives CASRLVLSYEQYF.

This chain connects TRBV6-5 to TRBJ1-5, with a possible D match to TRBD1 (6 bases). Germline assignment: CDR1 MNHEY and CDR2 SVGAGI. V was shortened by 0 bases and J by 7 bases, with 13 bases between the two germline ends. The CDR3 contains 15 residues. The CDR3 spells CASSYSGGGEQPQHF. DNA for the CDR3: TGTGCCAGCAGTTACTCAGGCGGGGGCGAGCAGCCCCAGCATTTT.

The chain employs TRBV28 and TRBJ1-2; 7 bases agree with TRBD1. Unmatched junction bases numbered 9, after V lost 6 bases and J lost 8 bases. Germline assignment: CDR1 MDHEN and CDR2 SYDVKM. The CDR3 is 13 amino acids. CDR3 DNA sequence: TGTGCCAGCAGAAAGGACAGGCGCTTGGGCTACACCTTC. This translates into CASRKDRRLGYTF.

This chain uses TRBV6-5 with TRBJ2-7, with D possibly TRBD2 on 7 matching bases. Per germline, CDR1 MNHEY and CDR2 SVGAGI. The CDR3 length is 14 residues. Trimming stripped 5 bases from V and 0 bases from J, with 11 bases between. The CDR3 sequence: CASSRAGASYEQYF. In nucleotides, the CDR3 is TGTGCCAGCAGTCGGGCGGGGGCCTCCTACGAGCAGTACTTC.

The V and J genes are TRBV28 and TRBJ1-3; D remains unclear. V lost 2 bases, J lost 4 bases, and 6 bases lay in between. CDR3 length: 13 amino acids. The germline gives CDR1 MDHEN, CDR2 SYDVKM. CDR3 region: CASSLAVGNTIYF. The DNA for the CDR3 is TGTGCCAGCAGTTTAGCAGTCGGAAACACCATATATTTT.

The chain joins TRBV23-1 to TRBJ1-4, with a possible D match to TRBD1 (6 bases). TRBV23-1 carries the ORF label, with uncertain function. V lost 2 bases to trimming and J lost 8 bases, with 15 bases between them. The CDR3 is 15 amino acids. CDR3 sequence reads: CASSQNWQGNEKLFF. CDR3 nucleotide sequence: TGCGCCAGCAGTCAAAACTGGCAGGGGAACGAAAAACTGTTTTTT.

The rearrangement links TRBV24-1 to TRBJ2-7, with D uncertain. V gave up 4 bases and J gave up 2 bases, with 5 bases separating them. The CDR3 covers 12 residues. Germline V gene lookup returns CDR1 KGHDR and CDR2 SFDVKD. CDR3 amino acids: CATSDRTYEQYF. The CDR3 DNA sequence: TGTGCCACCAGTGACCGTACCTACGAGCAGTACTTC.

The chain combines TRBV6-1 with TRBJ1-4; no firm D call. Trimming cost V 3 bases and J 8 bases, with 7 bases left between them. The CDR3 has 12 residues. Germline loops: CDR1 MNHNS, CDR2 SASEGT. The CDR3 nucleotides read TGTGCCAGCAGTGAGGCCGAGGAAAAACTGTTTTTT. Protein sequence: CASSEAEEKLFF.

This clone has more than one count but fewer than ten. The CDR3 sequence: CASSLLAWDSYNEQFF. As DNA, the CDR3 is TGTGCCAGCAGCTTATTGGCGTGGGACTCCTACAATGAGCAGTTCTTC. V usage is TRBV7-9 and J usage is TRBJ2-1; D gene unclear. The germline V and J ends were trimmed by 2 bases and 0 bases, with 11 bases remaining between them. This CDR3 is built from 16 residues. CDR1 is SEHNR, CDR2 FQNEAQ, per germline (reference sequence).

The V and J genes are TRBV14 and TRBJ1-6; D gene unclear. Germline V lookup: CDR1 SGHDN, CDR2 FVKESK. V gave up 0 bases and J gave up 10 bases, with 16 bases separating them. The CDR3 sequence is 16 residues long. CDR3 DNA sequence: TGTGCCAGCAGCCAAGATAGGCGCCCTGGCGGGTCACCCCTCCACTTT. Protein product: CASSQDRRPGGSPLHF.

CDR3 region: CASSVFLGRGSPLHF. The DNA of the CDR3 is TGTGCCAGCAGCGTTTTTTTGGGTCGCGGATCACCCCTCCACTTT. J is TRBJ1-6 and V is TRBV7-9; D remains ambiguous. The germline CDR1 and CDR2 sequences are SEHNR and FQNEAQ (reference sequence). This CDR3 region has 15 residues. Trimming removed 5 bases at V and 10 bases at J, with 18 bases between.

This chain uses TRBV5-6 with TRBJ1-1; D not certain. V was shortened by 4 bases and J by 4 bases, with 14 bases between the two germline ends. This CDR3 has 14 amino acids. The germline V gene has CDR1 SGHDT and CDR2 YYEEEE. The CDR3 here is CASSIGPASTEAFF. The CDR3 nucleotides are TGTGCCAGCAGCATTGGTCCAGCAAGCACTGAAGCTTTCTTT.

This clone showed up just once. CDR3 region: CASSRRDQPQHF. The CDR3 DNA sequence: TGTGCCAGTAGCCGGAGAGATCAGCCCCAGCATTTT. The chain joins TRBV19 to TRBJ1-5; D remains ambiguous. From germline, CDR1 is LNHDA and CDR2 SQIVND (reference sequence). The CDR3 has 12 residues. V gave up 6 bases and J gave up 5 bases, with 8 bases separating them.

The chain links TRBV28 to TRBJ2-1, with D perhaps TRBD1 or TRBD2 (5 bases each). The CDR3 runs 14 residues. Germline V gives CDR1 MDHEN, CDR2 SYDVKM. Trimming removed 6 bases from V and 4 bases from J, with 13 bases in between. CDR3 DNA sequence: TGTGCCAGCAGCAACCTCGGGACGTACAATGAGCAGTTCTTC. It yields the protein CASSNLGTYNEQFF.

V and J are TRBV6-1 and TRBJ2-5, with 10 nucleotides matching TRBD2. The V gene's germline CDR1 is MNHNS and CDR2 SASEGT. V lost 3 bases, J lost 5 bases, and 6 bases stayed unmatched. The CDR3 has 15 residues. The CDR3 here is CASSETSGSFETQYF. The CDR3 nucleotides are TGTGCCAGCAGTGAGACTAGCGGGTCATTTGAGACCCAGTACTTC.

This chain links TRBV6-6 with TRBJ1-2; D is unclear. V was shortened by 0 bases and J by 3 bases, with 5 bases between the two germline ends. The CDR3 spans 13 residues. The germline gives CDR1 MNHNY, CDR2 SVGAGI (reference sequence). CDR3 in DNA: TGTGCCAGCAGTTACTCGCTCGACTATGGCTACACCTTC. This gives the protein CASSYSLDYGYTF.

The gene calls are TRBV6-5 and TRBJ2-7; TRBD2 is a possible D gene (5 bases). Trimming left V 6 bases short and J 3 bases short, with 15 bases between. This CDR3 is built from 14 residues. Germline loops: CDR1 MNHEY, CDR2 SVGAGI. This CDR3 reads CASRAGGQNYEQYF. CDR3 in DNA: TGTGCCAGCAGAGCTGGAGGCCAAAACTACGAGCAGTACTTC.

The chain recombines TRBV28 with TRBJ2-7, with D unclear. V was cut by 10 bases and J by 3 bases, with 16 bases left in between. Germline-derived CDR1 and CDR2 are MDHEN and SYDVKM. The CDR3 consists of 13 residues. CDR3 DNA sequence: TGTGCCACCAGCGATAATGGAGACTACGAGCAGTACTTC. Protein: CATSDNGDYEQYF.

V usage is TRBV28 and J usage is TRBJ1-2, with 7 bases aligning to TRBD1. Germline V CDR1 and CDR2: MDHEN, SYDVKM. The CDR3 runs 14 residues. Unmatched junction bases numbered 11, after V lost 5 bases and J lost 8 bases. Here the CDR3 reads CASSQGGILRGYTF. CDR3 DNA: TGTGCCAGCAGTCAAGGGGGCATCCTGAGGGGCTACACCTTC.

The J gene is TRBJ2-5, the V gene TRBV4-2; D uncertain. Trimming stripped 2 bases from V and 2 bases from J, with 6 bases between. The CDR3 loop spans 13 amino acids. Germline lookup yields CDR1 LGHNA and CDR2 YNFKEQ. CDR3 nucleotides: TGTGCCAGCAGCCAATCAGTTCAAGAGACCCAGTACTTC. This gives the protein CASSQSVQETQYF.

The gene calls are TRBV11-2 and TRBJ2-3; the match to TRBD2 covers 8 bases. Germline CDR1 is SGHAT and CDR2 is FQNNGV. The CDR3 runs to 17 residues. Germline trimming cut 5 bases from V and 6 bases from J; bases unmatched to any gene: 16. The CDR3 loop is CASSGRVLAGGLDTQYF. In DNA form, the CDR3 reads TGTGCCAGCAGCGGTCGGGTCTTGGCGGGAGGACTGGATACGCAGTATTTT.

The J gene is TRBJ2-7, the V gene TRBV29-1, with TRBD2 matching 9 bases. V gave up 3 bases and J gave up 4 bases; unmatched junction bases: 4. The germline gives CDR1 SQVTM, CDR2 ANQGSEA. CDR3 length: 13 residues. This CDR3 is CSVDVAGAYEQYF. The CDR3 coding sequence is TGCAGCGTTGATGTAGCGGGAGCTTACGAGCAGTACTTC.